This TCR beta chain stems from a study of shared clonotypes between healthy human individuals. J gave up 3 bases and V 6 bases, and 12 bases lay outside the gene matches. Germline V gives CDR1 MDHEN, CDR2 SYDVKM. The CDR3 is 16 amino acids. Overall study findings and caveats: Naive subsets, compared against memory subsets, generally had larger estimated richness values. Sorted-subset sequencing was shown by rarefaction to be incomplete despite large depth.

Details on this clone: As yet, its antigen is unknown.

The study ran the assay at deep level. Using immunoSEQ multiplex PCR, the repertoire was profiled, and TCRdb retains in-frame clones only, with some absent. This sample has more than 2 million clones, with 95% found just once. The receptor's source is a man aged 18-30 years in good health. Source material: naive CD4+ T cells sorted from blood. The sample's subset: CD45RA+ positively selected. The chain joins TRBV28 to TRBJ1-2, with TRBD1 matching 8 bases. CDR3 loop: CASRKQGVDKYYGYTF. The CDR3 DNA reads as TGTGCCAGCAGAAAACAGGGGGTAGATAAGTACTATGGCTACACCTTC.